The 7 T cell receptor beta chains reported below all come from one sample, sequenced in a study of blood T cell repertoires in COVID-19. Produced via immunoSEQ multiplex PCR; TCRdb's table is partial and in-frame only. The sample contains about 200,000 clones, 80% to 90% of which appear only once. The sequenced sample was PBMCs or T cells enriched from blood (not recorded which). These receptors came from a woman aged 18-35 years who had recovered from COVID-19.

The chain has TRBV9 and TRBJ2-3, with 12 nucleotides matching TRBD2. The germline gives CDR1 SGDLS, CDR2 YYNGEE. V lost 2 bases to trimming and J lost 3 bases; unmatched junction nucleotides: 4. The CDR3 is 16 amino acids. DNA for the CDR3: TGTGCCAGCAGCGTCCTAGCGGGGGGGAGGACAGATACGCAGTATTTT. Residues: CASSVLAGGRTDTQYF. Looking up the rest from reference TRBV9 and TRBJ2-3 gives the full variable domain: DSGVTQTPKHLITATGQRVTLRCSPRSGDLSVYWYQQSLDQGLQFLIQYYNGEERAKGNILERFSAQQFPDLHSELNLSSLELGDSALYFCASSVLAGGRTDTQYFGPGTRLTVL.

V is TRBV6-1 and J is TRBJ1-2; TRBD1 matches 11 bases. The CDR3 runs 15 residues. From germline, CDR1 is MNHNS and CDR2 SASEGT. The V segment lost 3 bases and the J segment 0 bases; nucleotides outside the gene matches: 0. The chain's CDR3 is CASSEGQGANYGYTF. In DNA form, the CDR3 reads TGTGCCAGCAGTGAGGGACAGGGGGCTAACTATGGCTACACCTTC.

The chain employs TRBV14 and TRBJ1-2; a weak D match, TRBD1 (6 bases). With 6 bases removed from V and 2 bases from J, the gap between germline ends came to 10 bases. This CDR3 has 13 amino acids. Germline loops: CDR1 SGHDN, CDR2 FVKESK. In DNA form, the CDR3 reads TGTGCCAGCAGATCAGGGGAGAACTATGGCTACACCTTC. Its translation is CASRSGENYGYTF. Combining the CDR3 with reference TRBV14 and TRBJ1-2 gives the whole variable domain EAGVTQFPSHSVIEKGQTVTLRCDPISGHDNLYWYRRVMGKEIKFLLHFVKESKQDESGMPNNRFLAERTGGTYSTLKVQPAELEDSGVYFCASRSGENYGYTFGSGTRLTVV.

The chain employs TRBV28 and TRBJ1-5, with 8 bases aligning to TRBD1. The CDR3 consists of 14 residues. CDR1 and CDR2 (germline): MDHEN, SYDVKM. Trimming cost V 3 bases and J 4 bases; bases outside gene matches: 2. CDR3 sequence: CASSLGQVNQPQHF. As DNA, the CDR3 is TGTGCCAGCAGTTTGGGACAGGTTAATCAGCCCCAGCATTTT. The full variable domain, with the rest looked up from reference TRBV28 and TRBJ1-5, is DVKVTQSSRYLVKRTGEKVFLECVQDMDHENMFWYRQDPGLGLRLIYFSYDVKMKEKGDIPEGYSVSREKKERFSLILESASTNQTSMYLCASSLGQVNQPQHFGDGTRLSIL.

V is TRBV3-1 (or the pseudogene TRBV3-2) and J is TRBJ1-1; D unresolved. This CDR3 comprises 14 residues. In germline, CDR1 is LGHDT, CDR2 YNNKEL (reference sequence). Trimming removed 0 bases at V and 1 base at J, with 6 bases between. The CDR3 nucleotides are TGTGCCAGCAGCCAAGAGGCACCGAACACTGAAGCTTTCTTT. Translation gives CASSQEAPNTEAFF.

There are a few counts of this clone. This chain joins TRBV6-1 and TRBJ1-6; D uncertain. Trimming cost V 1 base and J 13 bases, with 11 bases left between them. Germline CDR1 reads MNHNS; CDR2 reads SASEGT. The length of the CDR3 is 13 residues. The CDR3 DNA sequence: TGTGCCAGCAGTGAAGGCGAGACAAATCCCCTCCACTTT. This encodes CASSEGETNPLHF.

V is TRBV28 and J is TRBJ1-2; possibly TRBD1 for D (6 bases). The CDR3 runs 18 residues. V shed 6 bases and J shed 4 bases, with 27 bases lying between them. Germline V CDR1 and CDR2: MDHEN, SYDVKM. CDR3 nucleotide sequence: TGTGCCAGCAGCACCACCTCCGAGACAGGAGAGCCTCTCTATGGCTACACCTTC. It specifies CASSTTSETGEPLYGYTF.